This T cell receptor beta chain was retrieved from a study of PD-1 blockade in mismatch repair-deficient tumors. Across the study: Enrolled about 2013-2017, patients had progressing, pretreated mismatch repair-deficient cancers of 12 to 13 types.

This table comes from immunoSEQ multiplex PCR, and its TCRdb copy is limited to in-frame clones, with some not included. This table holds 30,000 to 45,000 clones, about 85% found once. Germline loops: CDR1 SEHNR, CDR2 FQNEAQ (reference sequence). V lost 7 bases, J lost 5 bases, and 12 bases stayed unmatched. The CDR3 is 16 amino acids. There are a few counts of this clone. The chain recombines TRBV7-9 with TRBJ2-2; TRBD1 agrees at 8 bases. The receptor was isolated from an adult with mismatch repair-deficient cancer. The source material was peripheral blood, sampled 75 to 85 weeks after starting pembrolizumab. The DNA of the CDR3 is TGTGCCAGCACGAAAGGGCAGGGGGCAGGGACCGGGGAGCTGTTTTTT. It encodes CASTKGQGAGTGELFF.